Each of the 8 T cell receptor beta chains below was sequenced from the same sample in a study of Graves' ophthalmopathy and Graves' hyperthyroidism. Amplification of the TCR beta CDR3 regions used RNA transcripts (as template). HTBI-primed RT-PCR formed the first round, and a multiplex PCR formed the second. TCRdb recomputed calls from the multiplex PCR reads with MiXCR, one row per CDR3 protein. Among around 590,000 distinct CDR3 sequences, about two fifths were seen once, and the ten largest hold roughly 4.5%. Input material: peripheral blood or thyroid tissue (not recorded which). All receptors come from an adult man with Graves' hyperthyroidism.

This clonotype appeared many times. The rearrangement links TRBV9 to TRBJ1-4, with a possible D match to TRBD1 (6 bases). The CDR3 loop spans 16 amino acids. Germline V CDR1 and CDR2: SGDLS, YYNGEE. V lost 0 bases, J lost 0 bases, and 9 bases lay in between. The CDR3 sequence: CASSVDPGATNEKLFF. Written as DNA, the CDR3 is TGTGCCAGCAGCGTAGATCCAGGGGCAACTAATGAAAAACTGTTTTTT.

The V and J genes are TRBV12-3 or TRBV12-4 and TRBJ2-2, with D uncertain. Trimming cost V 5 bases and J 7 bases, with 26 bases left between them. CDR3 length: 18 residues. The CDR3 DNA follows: TGTGCCAGCAGTGACCCCTCGGAGTCGTCCGGTAGAAACGGGGAGCTGTTTTTT. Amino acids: CASSDPSESSGRNGELFF.

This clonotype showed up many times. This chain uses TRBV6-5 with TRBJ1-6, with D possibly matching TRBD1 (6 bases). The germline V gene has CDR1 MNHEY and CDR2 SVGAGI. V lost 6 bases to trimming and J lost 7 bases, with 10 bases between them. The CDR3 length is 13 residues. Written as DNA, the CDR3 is TGTGCCAGCAGCCGTGGACAGAATTCACCCCTCCACTTT. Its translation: CASSRGQNSPLHF.

The CDR3, as DNA: TGTGCCACCAGTGATTTGCAGGACAGCTACGAGCAGTACTTC. Protein product: CATSDLQDSYEQYF. The rearrangement uses TRBV24-1 and TRBJ2-7; perhaps TRBD1 as D (6 bases). Trimming shortened V by 0 bases and J by 3 bases, and 8 bases separated the two germline ends. This CDR3 spans 14 amino acids. Germline CDR1 reads KGHDR; CDR2 reads SFDVKD.

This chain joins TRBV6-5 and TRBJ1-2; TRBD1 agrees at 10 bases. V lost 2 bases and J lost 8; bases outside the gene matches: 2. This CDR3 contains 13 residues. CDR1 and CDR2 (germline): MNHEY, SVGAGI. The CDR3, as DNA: TGTGCCAGCAGTTACGGGACAGGGGAGGGCTACACCTTC. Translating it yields CASSYGTGEGYTF.

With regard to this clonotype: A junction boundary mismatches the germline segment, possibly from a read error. CDR3: CASSSGTVNRPQHF. The CDR3 DNA follows: TGTGCCAGCAGCTCTGGGACGGTCAATCGGCCCCAGCATTTT. The rearrangement joins TRBV9 to TRBJ1-5, with D possibly matching TRBD1 (5 bases). CDR1 is SGDLS, CDR2 YYNGEE, per germline. The CDR3 totals 14 residues. The entire variable domain, with the rest obtained from reference TRBV9 and TRBJ1-5, is as follows: DSGVTQTPKHLITATGQRVTLRCSPRSGDLSVYWYQQSLDQGLQFLIQYYNGEERAKGNILERFSAQQFPDLHSELNLSSLELGDSALYFCASSSGTVNRPQHFGDGTRLSIL.

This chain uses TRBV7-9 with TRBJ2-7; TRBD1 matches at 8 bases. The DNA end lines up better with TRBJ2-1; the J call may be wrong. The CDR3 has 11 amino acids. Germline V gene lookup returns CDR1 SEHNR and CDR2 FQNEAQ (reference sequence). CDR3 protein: CASGQGHEQFF. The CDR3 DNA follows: TGTGCCAGCGGACAGGGCCATGAGCAGTTCTTC.

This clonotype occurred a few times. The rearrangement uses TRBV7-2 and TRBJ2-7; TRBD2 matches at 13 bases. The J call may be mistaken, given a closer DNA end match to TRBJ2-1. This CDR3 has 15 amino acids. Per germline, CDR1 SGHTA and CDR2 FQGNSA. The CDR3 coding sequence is TGTGCCAGCAGCTTCGGACTAGCGGGAGTCGTTGAGCAGTTCTTC. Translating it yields CASSFGLAGVVEQFF.